These 21 T cell receptor beta chains originate from one sample sequenced in a study of T cell responses to AZD1222 COVID-19 vaccine. The repertoire was sequenced with immunoSEQ multiplex PCR; TCRdb's copy has only in-frame clones and lacks some. The table shows about 21,000 clones, with approximately 80% occurring only once. The material sequenced was peripheral blood, taken on day 0 of AZD1222 vaccination. These receptors originate from an adult in good health.

The V and J genes are TRBV27 and TRBJ2-1; 16 nucleotides line up with TRBD2. J lost 0 bases, V lost 10 bases, and 12 bases had no gene match. The CDR3 runs to 19 residues. Germline V CDR1 and CDR2: MNHEY, SMNVEV (reference sequence). CDR3 loop: CATSGLAGGPSSSYNEQFF. CDR3 nucleotides: TGTGCCACCTCGGGACTAGCGGGAGGGCCGTCCTCCTCCTACAATGAGCAGTTCTTC.

V usage is TRBV6-5 and J usage is TRBJ2-5, with a tentative D call TRBD1 (5 bases). Germline CDR1 and CDR2: MNHEY and SVGAGI. Trimming cost V 6 bases and J 5 bases, with 16 bases left between them. The CDR3 contains 14 residues. CDR3 bases: TGTGCCAGCAGGGCCGTTGGGGCCTGGGAGACCCAGTACTTC. Its protein is CASRAVGAWETQYF.

This chain connects TRBV12-5 to TRBJ2-3; no clear D gene. CDR1 and CDR2 from the germline V gene are LGHNT and FRNRAP. Trimming stripped 3 bases from V and 5 bases from J, with 3 bases between. This CDR3 is 11 amino acids long. The CDR3, as DNA: TGTGCTAGTGGTTTCAAAGATACGCAGTATTTT. Translating it yields CASGFKDTQYF. Full variable domain (remainder filled in from reference TRBV12-5 and TRBJ2-3): DARVTQTPRHKVTEMGQEVTMRCQPILGHNTVFWYRQTMMQGLELLAYFRNRAPLDDSGMPKDRFSAEMPDATLATLKIQPSEPRDSAVYFCASGFKDTQYFGPGTRLTVL.

Of note for this clone: The sample has other DNA sequences that encode this CDR3 too. The chain combines TRBV9 with TRBJ2-3, with D unclear. Trimming cost V 0 bases and J 5 bases, with 10 bases left between them. The CDR3 is made up of 14 amino acids. In germline, CDR1 is SGDLS, CDR2 YYNGEE. The CDR3 protein is CASSVVGWEDTQYF. In DNA form, the CDR3 reads TGTGCCAGCAGCGTAGTTGGGTGGGAAGATACGCAGTATTTT.

The chain has TRBV5-4 and TRBJ2-2; D gene uncertain. This CDR3 is built from 15 residues. CDR1 and CDR2 (germline): SGHNT, YYREEE (reference sequence). Trimming left V 2 bases short and J 1 base short, with 9 bases between. CDR3 residues: CASSLGGKNTGELFF. The CDR3 DNA follows: TGTGCCAGCAGCTTAGGTGGGAAGAACACCGGGGAGCTGTTTTTT.

V usage is TRBV25-1 and J usage is TRBJ2-1; 8 nucleotides align to TRBD1. Trimming at V came to 4 bases and at J to 5 bases, leaving 4 bases not matched to a gene. Germline CDR1 MGHDK, CDR2 SYGVNS. This CDR3 has 14 amino acids. The CDR3 region has the DNA TGTGCCAGCAGTGTCTGGACAGGGCACAATGAGCAGTTCTTC. This encodes CASSVWTGHNEQFF.

This rearrangement joins TRBV7-9 to TRBJ2-3; weak D call: TRBD2 (6 bases). Germline loops: CDR1 SEHNR, CDR2 FQNEAQ (reference sequence). Trimming left V 4 bases short and J 11 bases short, with 13 bases between. This CDR3 contains 12 residues. The CDR3 coding sequence is TGTGCCAGCAGCTCCTTAGCGGTTGGGCAGTATTTT. Amino acid sequence: CASSSLAVGQYF.

Only a few counts were recorded for this clone. The chain uses TRBV11-2 and TRBJ2-7, with D maybe TRBD1 (7 bases). The CDR3 is made up of 14 amino acids. Germline assignment: CDR1 SGHAT and CDR2 FQNNGV. The V gene lost 5 bases and the J gene lost 3 bases, with 14 bases spanning the gap. Here the CDR3 DNA reads TGTGCCAGCAGCACCAGGGGGGAGGACTACGAGCAGTACTTC. Amino acids: CASSTRGEDYEQYF.

The chain combines TRBV19 with TRBJ2-2; perhaps TRBD2 as D (6 bases). The CDR3 totals 17 residues. Germline-derived CDR1 and CDR2 are LNHDA and SQIVND (reference sequence). The germline V and J ends were trimmed by 4 bases and 2 bases, with 17 bases remaining between them. CDR3 loop: CASSKPGLYSNTGELFF. The CDR3 DNA reads TGTGCCAGTAGTAAACCGGGACTTTACTCTAACACCGGGGAGCTGTTTTTT. Based on the CDR3 plus reference TRBV19 and TRBJ2-2, the full variable domain is DGGITQSPKYLFRKEGQNVTLSCEQNLNHDAMYWYRQDPGQGLRLIYYSQIVNDFQKGDIAEGYSVSREKKESFPLTVTSAQKNPTAFYLCASSKPGLYSNTGELFFGEGSRLTVL.

The genes are TRBV2 and TRBJ2-7; D is ambiguous. The CDR3 totals 14 residues. Germline V CDR1 and CDR2: SNHLY, FYNNEI. The germline V and J ends were trimmed by 3 bases and 3 bases, with 12 bases remaining between them. In nucleotides, the CDR3 is TGTGCCAGCAGTGAGTGGGTGGAATACTACGAGCAGTACTTC. Translation gives CASSEWVEYYEQYF.

The V call is TRBV10-3, the J call TRBJ2-7; possibly TRBD2 for D (6 bases). V was trimmed by 5 bases and J by 5 bases, leaving 19 bases between them. Germline V gives CDR1 ENHRY, CDR2 SYGVKD. The CDR3 consists of 15 residues. The CDR3 region has the DNA TGTGCCATCAGTAGCCTGGCGGGGCATGGGGACGAGCAGTACTTC. It codes for CAISSLAGHGDEQYF.

The chain combines TRBV6-5 with TRBJ2-1, with 8 bases fitting TRBD2. Looked up from germline, CDR1 is MNHEY and CDR2 is SVGAGI. V trimming: 7 bases; J trimming: 6 bases; junction bases outside the gene matches: 8. The CDR3 has 14 residues. In DNA, the CDR3 is TGTGCCAGCACAAGTAGACGGGGGGGCAATGAGCAGTTCTTC. Amino acid sequence: CASTSRRGGNEQFF.

V usage is TRBV7-3 and J usage is TRBJ2-2, with TRBD1 matching 9 bases. After removal of 5 bases from V and 13 bases from J, the junction contained 8 bases not matched to a gene. Germline V lookup: CDR1 SGHTA, CDR2 FQGTGA. There are 13 residues in the CDR3. In DNA, the CDR3 is TGTGCCAGCAGCCCGAAGGACAGGGGCGTGCTGTTTTTT. It codes for CASSPKDRGVLFF.

The rearrangement uses TRBV5-1 and TRBJ2-7, with TRBD1 as a possible D gene (6 bases). Trimming took off 2 bases at V and 5 bases at J, with 11 bases between the two ends. From germline, CDR1 is SGHRS and CDR2 YFSETQ. This CDR3 spans 13 amino acids. CDR3 DNA: TGCGCCAGCAGCTTTGGAAGGGGGAACGAGCAGTACTTC. Encoded protein: CASSFGRGNEQYF.

This clone has only one observation. The chain joins TRBV7-2 to TRBJ1-1; the match to TRBD1 covers 7 bases. There are 15 residues in the CDR3. CDR1 SGHTA and CDR2 FQGNSA come from the germline V gene. Trimming removed 4 bases from V and 4 bases from J; junction bases left unmatched: 9. CDR3 sequence: CASSSQGQSGTEAFF. CDR3 nucleotides: TGTGCCAGCAGCTCGCAGGGACAGTCGGGCACTGAAGCTTTCTTT.

This clone was counted a few times. The chain employs TRBV12-3 or TRBV12-4 and TRBJ2-2; D is undetermined. The CDR3 loop spans 11 amino acids. The ends were cut back, 7 bases at V and 5 bases at J, with 5 bases in the middle. This CDR3 is CASTSTGELFF. DNA of the CDR3: TGTGCCAGCACCTCTACCGGGGAGCTGTTTTTT.

The chain recombines TRBV29-1 with TRBJ1-1; D unresolved. The CDR3 runs to 12 residues. The V and J ends lost 4 bases and 0 bases respectively, with 6 bases between them. Germline values: CDR1 SQVTM, CDR2 ANQGSEA. The CDR3 DNA reads as TGCAGCGTTGGAGACATGAACACTGAAGCTTTCTTT. Amino acids: CSVGDMNTEAFF.

This chain joins TRBV6-5 and TRBJ2-7; D is unclear. The CDR3 spans 12 residues. Germline CDR1 is MNHEY and CDR2 is SVGAGI. V was shortened by 6 bases and J by 2 bases, with 8 bases between the two germline ends. The CDR3: CASSDSAYEQYF. The DNA for the CDR3 is TGTGCCAGCAGCGATTCTGCCTACGAGCAGTACTTC.

The J gene is TRBJ1-4, the V gene TRBV25-1; 7 nucleotides agree with TRBD1. CDR1 is MGHDK and CDR2 is SYGVNS in the germline V gene. The V segment lost 5 bases and the J segment 5 bases; nucleotides outside the gene matches: 8. The CDR3 totals 15 residues. The CDR3 here is CASSTAGQINEKLFF. The CDR3, as DNA: TGTGCCAGCAGTACAGCGGGACAGATAAATGAAAAACTGTTTTTT.

CDR3 coding DNA: TGTGCCAGCAGCCAAGACATGGGGGCGACAAATTCACCCCTCCACTTT. This gives the protein CASSQDMGATNSPLHF. The J gene is TRBJ1-6, the V gene TRBV4-2, with D maybe TRBD1 (6 bases). From germline, CDR1 is LGHNA and CDR2 YNFKEQ. The CDR3 contains 16 residues. Trimming took 0 bases from V and 7 from J, leaving 13 bases between them.

In the case of this clone: The junction shows a germline mismatch at one end, possibly a read error. The rearrangement uses TRBV7-7 and TRBJ2-2; D may be TRBD1 or TRBD2 (7 bases each). The CDR3 consists of 15 residues. Germline values: CDR1 SSHAT, CDR2 FNYEAQ (reference sequence). CDR3 coding DNA: TGTGCTAGCAGCCCCGACAGGGAGGGGACCGGGGAGCTGTTTTTT. This gives the protein CASSPDREGTGELFF.